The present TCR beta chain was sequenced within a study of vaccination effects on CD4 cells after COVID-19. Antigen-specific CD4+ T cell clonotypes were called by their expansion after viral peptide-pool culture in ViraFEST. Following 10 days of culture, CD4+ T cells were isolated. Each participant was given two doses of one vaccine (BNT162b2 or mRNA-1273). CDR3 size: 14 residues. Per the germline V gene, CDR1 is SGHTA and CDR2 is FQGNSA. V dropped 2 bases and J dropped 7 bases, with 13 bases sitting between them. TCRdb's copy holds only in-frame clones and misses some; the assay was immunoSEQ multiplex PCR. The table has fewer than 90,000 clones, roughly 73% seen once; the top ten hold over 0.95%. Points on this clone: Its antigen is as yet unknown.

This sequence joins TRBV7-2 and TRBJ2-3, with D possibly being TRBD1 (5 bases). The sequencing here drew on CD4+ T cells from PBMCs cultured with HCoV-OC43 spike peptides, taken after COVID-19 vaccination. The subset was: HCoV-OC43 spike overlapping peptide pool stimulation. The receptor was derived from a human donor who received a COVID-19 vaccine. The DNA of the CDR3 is TGTGCCAGCAGCTTATCTGGGGCCTCGAATACGCAGTATTTT. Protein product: CASSLSGASNTQYF.